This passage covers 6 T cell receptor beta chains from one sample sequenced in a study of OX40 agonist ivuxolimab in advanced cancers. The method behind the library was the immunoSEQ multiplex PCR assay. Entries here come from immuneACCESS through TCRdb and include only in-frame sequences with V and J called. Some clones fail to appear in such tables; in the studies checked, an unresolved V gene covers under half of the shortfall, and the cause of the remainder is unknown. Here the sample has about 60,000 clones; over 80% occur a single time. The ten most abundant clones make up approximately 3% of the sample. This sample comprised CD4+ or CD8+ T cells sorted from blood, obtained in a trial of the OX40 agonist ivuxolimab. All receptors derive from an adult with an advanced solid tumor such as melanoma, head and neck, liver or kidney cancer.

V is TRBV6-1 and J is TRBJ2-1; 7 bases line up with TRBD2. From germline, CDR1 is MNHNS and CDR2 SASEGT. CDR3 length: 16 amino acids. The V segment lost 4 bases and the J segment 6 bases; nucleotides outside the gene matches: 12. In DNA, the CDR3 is TGTGCCAGCAGTGTAAGGAGCGGGACCCCCCGCAATGAGCAGTTCTTC. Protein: CASSVRSGTPRNEQFF.

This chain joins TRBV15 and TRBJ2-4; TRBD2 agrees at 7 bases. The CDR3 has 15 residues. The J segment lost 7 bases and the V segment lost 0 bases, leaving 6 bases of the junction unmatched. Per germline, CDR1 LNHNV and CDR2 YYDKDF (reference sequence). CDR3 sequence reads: CATSRDPGEGNIQYF. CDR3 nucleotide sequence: TGTGCCACCAGCAGAGATCCGGGGGAGGGTAACATTCAGTACTTC.

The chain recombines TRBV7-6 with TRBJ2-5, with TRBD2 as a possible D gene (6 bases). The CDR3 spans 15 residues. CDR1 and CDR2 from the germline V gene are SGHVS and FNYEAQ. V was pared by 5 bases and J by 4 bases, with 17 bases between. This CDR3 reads CASSTGSVVGETQYF. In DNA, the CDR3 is TGTGCCAGCAGCACCGGGAGCGTGGTGGGAGAGACCCAGTACTTC. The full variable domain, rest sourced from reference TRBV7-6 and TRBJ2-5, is GAGVSQSPRYKVTKRGQDVALRCDPISGHVSLYWYRQALGQGPEFLTYFNYEAQQDKSGLPNDRFSAERPEGSISTLTIQRTEQRDSAMYRCASSTGSVVGETQYFGPGTRLLVL.

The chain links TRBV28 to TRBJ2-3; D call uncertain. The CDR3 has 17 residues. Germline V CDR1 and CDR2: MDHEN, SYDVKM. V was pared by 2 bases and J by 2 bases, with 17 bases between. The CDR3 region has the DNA TGTGCCAGCAGTTTACCGCCAACTATTACTGTCACAGATACGCAGTATTTT. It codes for CASSLPPTITVTDTQYF.

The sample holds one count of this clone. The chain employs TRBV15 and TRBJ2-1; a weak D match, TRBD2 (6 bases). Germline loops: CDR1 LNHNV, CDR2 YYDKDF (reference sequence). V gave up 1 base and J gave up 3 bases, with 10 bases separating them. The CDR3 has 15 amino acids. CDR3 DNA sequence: TGTGCCACCAGCAGAGTGGGACTTGGCTACAATGAGCAGTTCTTC. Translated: CATSRVGLGYNEQFF.

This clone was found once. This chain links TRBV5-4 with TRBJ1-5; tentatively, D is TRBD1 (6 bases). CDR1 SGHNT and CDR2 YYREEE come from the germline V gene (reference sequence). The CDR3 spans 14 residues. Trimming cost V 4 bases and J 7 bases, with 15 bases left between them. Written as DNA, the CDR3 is TGTGCCAGCAGCACACAGGGTTCTCAGCAGCCCCAGCATTTT. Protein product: CASSTQGSQQPQHF.